The 26 T cell receptor beta chains reported below all come from one sample, sequenced in a study of blood T cell repertoires in COVID-19. Assay: immunoSEQ multiplex PCR; the TCRdb copy retains only in-frame clones and omits some. Among about 400,000 clones listed, around 89% were seen once. The sequencing input was peripheral blood. Every receptor here comes from a woman in her 30s with acute or convalescent COVID-19.

The CDR3 DNA sequence: TGTGCCAGCAGCAGGGGACAGTTGAACACTGAAGCTTTCTTT. This translates into CASSRGQLNTEAFF. The V gene is TRBV5-6, the J gene TRBJ1-1; 7 positions agree with TRBD1. Germline assignment: CDR1 SGHDT and CDR2 YYEEEE. The V and J ends lost 4 bases and 0 bases, in that order; junction bases with no gene match: 3. The CDR3 has 14 amino acids.

This clone was counted a single time. The same CDR3 can be traced to other DNA sequences in this sample. The V call is TRBV9, the J call TRBJ2-5, with D unclear. The CDR3 covers 12 residues. Germline values: CDR1 SGDLS, CDR2 YYNGEE. The V gene lost 4 bases and the J gene lost 5 bases, with 9 bases spanning the gap. The CDR3 loop reads CASSFPSETQYF. CDR3 sequence (DNA): TGTGCCAGCAGCTTCCCCTCTGAGACCCAGTACTTC.

The J gene is TRBJ2-3, the V gene TRBV5-8, with D possibly matching TRBD1 (5 bases). In germline, CDR1 is SGHTS, CDR2 YDEGEE. Trimming removed 0 bases at V and 8 bases at J, with 19 bases between. The CDR3 is made up of 16 amino acids. The CDR3 coding sequence is TGTGCCAGCAGCTTGGAGCTAGTTACTAAAGGGGCTACGCAGTATTTT. Translation: CASSLELVTKGATQYF.

The J gene is TRBJ2-4, the V gene TRBV7-2; 8 nucleotides agree with TRBD1. Germline lookup yields CDR1 SGHTA and CDR2 FQGNSA. J lost 7 bases, V lost 5 bases, and 7 bases had no gene match. The CDR3 contains 14 residues. CDR3 DNA: TGTGCCAGCAGCCGTGGGGGGACAGGCAACATTCAGTACTTC. It codes for CASSRGGTGNIQYF.

The chain uses TRBV5-4 and TRBJ2-5; 7 bases match TRBD2. The junction had 9 bases not matched to a gene; V was cut back by 5 bases and J by 5 bases. Germline CDR1 reads SGHNT; CDR2 reads YYREEE (reference sequence). This CDR3 has 14 residues. The CDR3 DNA reads as TGTGCCAGCAGGGGGTCGGGGGGAGCGGAGACCCAGTACTTC. Its translation is CASRGSGGAETQYF.

This chain connects TRBV19 to TRBJ2-5; 8 positions match TRBD2. This CDR3 is 13 amino acids long. The germline CDR1 and CDR2 sequences are LNHDA and SQIVND (reference sequence). J was trimmed by 6 bases and V by 6 bases; bases with no gene match: 6. The CDR3 nucleotides are TGTGCCAGTAGCTCAGCGGGGGTGCAGACCCAGTACTTC. Translating it yields CASSSAGVQTQYF.

The J gene is TRBJ2-1, the V gene TRBV5-1, with 9 bases identical to TRBD2. The CDR3 is 14 amino acids. Trimming cost V 7 bases and J 6 bases; bases outside gene matches: 8. Germline V gene lookup returns CDR1 SGHRS and CDR2 YFSETQ. In DNA form, the CDR3 reads TGCGCCAGCCACTCTGCGGGGGGGTCCAATGAGCAGTTCTTC. Its translation: CASHSAGGSNEQFF.

V and J are TRBV15 and TRBJ2-5; TRBD2 matches at 9 bases. The length of the CDR3 is 16 residues. The J segment lost 3 bases and the V segment lost 1 base, leaving 6 bases of the junction unmatched. From germline, CDR1 is LNHNV and CDR2 YYDKDF (reference sequence). This CDR3 is CATSRVPSGEEETQYF. The CDR3 coding sequence is TGTGCCACCAGCAGAGTTCCTAGCGGGGAAGAAGAGACCCAGTACTTC.

The CDR3 nucleotides are TGTGCCAGCACCCTGGGACAGGGGAATTCACCCCTCCACTTT. This sequence encodes CASTLGQGNSPLHF. This sequence joins TRBV6-5 and TRBJ1-6; 10 bases match TRBD1. The CDR3 contains 14 residues. In germline, CDR1 is MNHEY, CDR2 SVGAGI. J lost 7 bases, V lost 7 bases, and 4 bases had no gene match.

This clone was detected once. The CDR3 DNA reads as TGTGCCAGTAGTAAGACAGTTACTGACTATGGCTACACCTTC. Translated: CASSKTVTDYGYTF. The chain carries TRBV19 and TRBJ1-2; the D gene is possibly TRBD1 (5 bases). The CDR3 contains 14 residues. Trimming removed 4 bases from V and 3 bases from J, with 12 bases in between. Germline V gene data show CDR1 as LNHDA and CDR2 as SQIVND (reference sequence).

The chain recombines TRBV2 with TRBJ2-3; D is unresolved. Germline loops: CDR1 SNHLY, CDR2 FYNNEI. The CDR3 is made up of 13 amino acids. V dropped 2 bases and J dropped 10 bases, with 13 bases sitting between them. The CDR3 DNA reads as TGTGCCAGCAGTGAATTCCGAGACAATGCGCAGTATTTT. Amino acids: CASSEFRDNAQYF.

The chain uses TRBV13 and TRBJ2-7, with a possible D match to TRBD2 (5 bases). CDR3 size: 12 residues. The germline CDR1 and CDR2 sequences are PRHDT and FYEKMQ (reference sequence). V lost 4 bases and J lost 3, with 7 bases in between. CDR3 region: CASSSGDYEQYF. The CDR3 nucleotides are TGTGCCAGCAGCTCCGGGGACTACGAGCAGTACTTC.

The chain carries TRBV7-8 and TRBJ1-2; D possibly corresponds to TRBD1 (6 bases). The V end was cut by 3 bases, the J end by 8 bases, with 13 bases between. CDR1 is SGHVS, CDR2 FQNEAQ, per germline. CDR3 size: 13 residues. The CDR3 DNA reads as TGTGCCAGCAGCTTGACAGGAGCGTGGGGCTACACCTTC. Amino acids: CASSLTGAWGYTF.

This clone was found once. V is TRBV12-5 and J is TRBJ2-2; TRBD1 matches at 7 bases. The CDR3 extends over 14 amino acids. Germline assignment: CDR1 LGHNT and CDR2 FRNRAP. The V segment lost 1 base and the J segment 6 bases; nucleotides outside the gene matches: 2. This CDR3 reads CASGLEGAAGELFF. In nucleotides, the CDR3 is TGTGCTAGTGGTTTGGAGGGGGCGGCCGGGGAGCTGTTTTTT.

The V call is TRBV5-1, the J call TRBJ1-1; TRBD1 matches 7 bases. The junction had 5 bases not matched to a gene; V was cut back by 2 bases and J by 1 base. The length of the CDR3 is 15 residues. The germline V gene encodes CDR1 SGHRS and CDR2 YFSETQ. In nucleotides, the CDR3 is TGCGCCAGCAGCTTTGAGACAGGGAGGAACACTGAAGCTTTCTTT. It translates to CASSFETGRNTEAFF.

This clone was seen only once. The chain employs TRBV27 and TRBJ1-6, with 7 bases fitting TRBD1. From germline, CDR1 is MNHEY and CDR2 SMNVEV (reference sequence). This CDR3 region has 14 residues. Germline trimming cut 3 bases from V and 10 bases from J; bases unmatched to any gene: 6. CDR3 residues: CASSLGQPSSPLHF. In DNA form, the CDR3 reads TGTGCCAGCAGTTTGGGACAGCCTAGCTCACCCCTCCACTTT.

The rearrangement uses TRBV2 and TRBJ1-5; TRBD1 agrees at 9 bases. Germline lookup yields CDR1 SNHLY and CDR2 FYNNEI. J was trimmed by 7 bases and V by 4 bases; bases with no gene match: 8. The CDR3 is 15 residues long. CDR3 sequence reads: CASSGDRGIGQPQHF. In DNA form, the CDR3 reads TGTGCCAGCAGTGGAGACAGGGGGATAGGGCAGCCCCAGCATTTT.

The chain employs TRBV12-3 or TRBV12-4 and TRBJ1-4; D uncertain. Trimming took 3 bases from V and 8 from J, leaving 7 bases between them. The CDR3 spans 12 residues. This CDR3 reads CASSFSMEKLFF. CDR3 in DNA: TGTGCCAGCAGTTTCAGTATGGAAAAACTGTTTTTT.

Only a few counts were recorded for this clone. The J gene is TRBJ1-2, the V gene TRBV28, with 8 bases fitting TRBD1. The J segment lost 4 bases and the V segment lost 5 bases, leaving 6 bases of the junction unmatched. Germline assignment: CDR1 MDHEN and CDR2 SYDVKM. This CDR3 is 14 amino acids long. This chain's CDR3 is CASSHSGQAYGYTF. CDR3 DNA sequence: TGTGCCAGCAGTCACTCGGGACAGGCCTATGGCTACACCTTC.

This clone was recorded a few times. Other DNA sequences from this sample encode an identical CDR3 as well. CDR3 DNA sequence: TGTGCCAGCAGTGGAAGCGGCAGGGGGCTTGACGAGCAGTACTTC. This sequence encodes CASSGSGRGLDEQYF. This chain links TRBV2 with TRBJ2-7; the match to TRBD1 covers 8 bases. Germline loops: CDR1 SNHLY, CDR2 FYNNEI. V trimming: 4 bases; J trimming: 5 bases; junction bases outside the gene matches: 10. The CDR3 sequence is 15 residues long.

This clone appeared a few times. The chain combines TRBV27 with TRBJ1-6, with D possibly TRBD1 on 6 matching bases. Trimming stripped 0 bases from V and 11 bases from J, with 14 bases between. In germline, CDR1 is MNHEY, CDR2 SMNVEV (reference sequence). CDR3 length: 15 amino acids. CDR3 sequence (DNA): TGTGCCAGCAGTTTATCGTTCGAGGGGGTTACACCCCTCCACTTT. This encodes CASSLSFEGVTPLHF.

The chain recombines TRBV20-1 with TRBJ1-1; D remains unclear. The CDR3 is 13 residues long. Germline values: CDR1 DFQATT, CDR2 SNEGSKA (reference sequence). V was clipped by 3 bases and J by 0 bases, with 8 bases between them. In DNA form, the CDR3 reads TGCAGTGCTAGTCCCACTATGAACACTGAAGCTTTCTTT. Translated, it gives CSASPTMNTEAFF.

The chain is built from TRBV7-2 and TRBJ1-6, with 8 bases fitting TRBD1. V shed 3 bases, J shed 7 bases, and the junction held 5 bases outside the gene matches. CDR1 SGHTA and CDR2 FQGNSA come from the germline V gene. CDR3 length equals 15 residues. CDR3 bases: TGTGCCAGCAGCTTCGCGACAGGGGCGAATTCACCCCTCCACTTT. This encodes CASSFATGANSPLHF.

J is TRBJ2-7 and V is TRBV4-2; TRBD2 matches 8 bases. Looked up from germline, CDR1 is LGHNA and CDR2 is YNFKEQ. The CDR3 has 15 residues. The J segment lost 1 base and the V segment lost 0 bases, leaving 2 bases of the junction unmatched. CDR3 in amino acids: CASSQDSGVSYEQYF. In nucleotides, the CDR3 is TGTGCCAGCAGCCAAGATAGCGGGGTATCCTACGAGCAGTACTTC.

The table lists this clone with a few counts. V and J are TRBV29-1 and TRBJ1-2; perhaps TRBD1 as D (6 bases). The CDR3 runs 11 residues. V lost 1 base and J lost 6, with 6 bases in between. CDR1 SQVTM and CDR2 ANQGSEA come from the germline V gene. The CDR3 sequence is CSVEGQDGYTF. CDR3 DNA sequence: TGCAGCGTTGAAGGACAGGATGGCTACACCTTC.

The chain couples TRBV18 to TRBJ2-1; 10 positions agree with TRBD1. Looked up from germline, CDR1 is KGHSH and CDR2 is LQKENI. Germline trimming cut 6 bases from V and 7 bases from J; bases unmatched to any gene: 9. The CDR3 loop spans 15 amino acids. The CDR3 protein is CASSSRQGAGNEQFF. The CDR3 nucleotides read TGTGCCAGCTCTTCCCGACAGGGGGCGGGAAATGAGCAGTTCTTC.